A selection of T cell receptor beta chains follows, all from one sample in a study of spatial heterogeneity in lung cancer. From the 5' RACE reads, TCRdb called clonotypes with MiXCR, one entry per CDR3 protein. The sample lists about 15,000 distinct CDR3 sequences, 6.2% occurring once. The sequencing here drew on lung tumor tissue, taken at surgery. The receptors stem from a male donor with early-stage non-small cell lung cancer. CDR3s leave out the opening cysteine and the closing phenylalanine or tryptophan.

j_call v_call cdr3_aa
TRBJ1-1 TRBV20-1 SAQRDRAEAF
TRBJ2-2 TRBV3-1 ASSLTLGGGELF
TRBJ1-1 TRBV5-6 ASSLFLNTEAF
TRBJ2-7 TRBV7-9 ASTLSSYEQY
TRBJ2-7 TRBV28 ASLGNLDEQY
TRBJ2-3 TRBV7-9 ASSQSSGTDTQY
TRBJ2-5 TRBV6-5 ASSPGTSGFQETQY
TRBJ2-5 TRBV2 ASSGERGGETQY
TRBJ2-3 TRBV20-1 SAGQRPDTQY
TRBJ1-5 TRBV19 ASSDDGGVRQPQH
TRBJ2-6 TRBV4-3 ASSQDFGSGANVLT
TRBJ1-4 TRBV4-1 ASSPPMVSSGRKLF
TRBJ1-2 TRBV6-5 ASSSDRGANYGYT
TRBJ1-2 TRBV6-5 ASSYYSGGYANYGYT
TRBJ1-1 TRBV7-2 ASSLHPGSTEAF
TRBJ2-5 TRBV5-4 ASSLGKGLAGGETQY
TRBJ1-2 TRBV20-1 SARSDRDYGYT
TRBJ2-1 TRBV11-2 ASNPWGSSYNEQF
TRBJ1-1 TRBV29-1 SVVDGRGGTEAF
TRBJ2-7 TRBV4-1 ASSQAVREDSYEQY
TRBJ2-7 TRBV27 ASSLTTGFDEQY
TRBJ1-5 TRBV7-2 ASSSTRTGTNQPQH
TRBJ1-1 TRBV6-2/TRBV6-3 ASKEENTEAF
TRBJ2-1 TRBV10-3 AISGSGGNNEQF
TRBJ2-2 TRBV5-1 ASSLRGELF
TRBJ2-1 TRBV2 ASSSTTMANEQF
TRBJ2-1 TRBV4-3 ASSQAGEDEQF
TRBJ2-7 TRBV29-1 SVGTGGIQKQY
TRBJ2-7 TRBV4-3 ASSQDPQPVYEQY
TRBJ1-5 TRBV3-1 ASSPTGDQPQH
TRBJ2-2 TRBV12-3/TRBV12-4 ASSLGGATGELF
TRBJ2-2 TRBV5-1 ASSWGTYATGELF
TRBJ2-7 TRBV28 ASSLPTGIYEQY
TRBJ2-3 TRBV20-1 SADRTSQSGTDTQY
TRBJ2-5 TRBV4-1 ASSQDNLNTFQETQY
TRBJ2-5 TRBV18 ASSPPGGTQETQY
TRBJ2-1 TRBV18 ASSRQVGNEQF
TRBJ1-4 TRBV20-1 SASRDSNEKLF
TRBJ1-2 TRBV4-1 ASSQQGSYPPDYT
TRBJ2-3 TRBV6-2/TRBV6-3 ASSYTGRTQY
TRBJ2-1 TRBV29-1 SAAGTRDYNEQF
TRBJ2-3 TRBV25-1 ASSEYWGGPDTQY
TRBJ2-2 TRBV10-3 AISAPGGRENTGELF
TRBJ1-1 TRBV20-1 SAPGTGNTEAF
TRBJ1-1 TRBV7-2 ASTTYLDTEAF
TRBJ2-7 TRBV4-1 ASSLNSGGTYEQY
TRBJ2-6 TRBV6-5 ASSLQGTGANVLT
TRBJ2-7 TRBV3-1 ASSPQGGAEQY
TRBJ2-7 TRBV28 ASHNSGSYEQY